The rows below give T cell receptor beta chains drawn from one sample of a study of Ad26.COV2.S vaccination and SARS-CoV-2 variants. TCRdb keeps only in-frame clones here, not all; method: immunoSEQ multiplex PCR. The data show 380,000 or so clones, with roughly 80% seen just once and around 7% held by the top ten. Sequenced material: peripheral blood, taken in a trial of Ad26.COV2.S vaccine versus placebo. The receptors were gathered from a person aged 18 to 59 who received the Ad26.COV2.S COVID-19 vaccine or a placebo. Each CDR3 is given with its conserved first and last residue. A D gene is named only where the DNA matches it firmly. Size is omitted from some rows. Given values are once, few, many or a class for expanded clones.

v_call	d_call	clone_size	j_call	cdr3_nt	cdr3_aa
TRBV27	NA	NA	TRBJ2-4	TGTGCCAGCAGTTTATTATCGGTTGGGGCCAAAAACATTCAGTACTTC	CASSLLSVGAKNIQYF
TRBV4-1	TRBD1	NA	TRBJ2-5	TGCGCCAGCAGCCAAGTTGGGACAGCCCAAGAGACCCAGTACTTC	CASSQVGTAQETQYF
TRBV19	NA	NA	TRBJ1-2	TGTGCCAGTAGTATAGCGTGGGAGAGCTATGGCTACACCTTC	CASSIAWESYGYTF
TRBV27	NA	few	TRBJ1-6	TGTGCCAGCAGTTTATCAATCCACTATAATTCACCCCTCCACTTT	CASSLSIHYNSPLHF
TRBV6-2/TRBV6-3	NA	few	TRBJ2-2	TGTGCCAGCAGTTATAACGGCCCAGCCCTCAGCGGTATCACCGGGGAGCTGTTTTTT	CASSYNGPALSGITGELFF
TRBV6-5	TRBD1	NA	TRBJ2-3	TGTGCCAGCAGGCGCCGGGACAGTAGCACAGATACGCAGTATTTT	CASRRRDSSTDTQYF
TRBV18	NA	NA	TRBJ1-2	TGTGCCAGCTCACCGAGGGACGGAGGGGGCTACACCTTC	CASSPRDGGGYTF
TRBV7-2	NA	NA	TRBJ2-7	TGTGCCAGCAGCTTAAGGTTCGGTACTTTCTACGAGCAGTACTTC	CASSLRFGTFYEQYF
TRBV7-3	NA	NA	TRBJ1-1	TGTGCCAGCAGCCCCGGACTCCCAAACACTGAAGCTTTCTTT	CASSPGLPNTEAFF
TRBV5-1	TRBD1	NA	TRBJ1-1	TGCGCCAGCAGCGTAGGACAGGGTTTATCTGAAGCTTTCTTT	CASSVGQGLSEAFF
TRBV27	TRBD1	NA	TRBJ2-6	TGTGCCAGCAGCGGACAGGGGAGGACTGGGGCCAACGTCCTGACTTTC	CASSGQGRTGANVLTF
TRBV4-3	NA	NA	TRBJ2-2	TGCGCCAGCAGCCCCGGCCTGGGGGCGAACACCGGGGAGCTGTTTTTT	CASSPGLGANTGELFF
TRBV6-2/TRBV6-3	TRBD1	NA	TRBJ1-1	TGTGCCAGCAGTTCGACAGGGGGGAACACTGAAGCTTTCTTT	CASSSTGGNTEAFF
TRBV7-9	NA	NA	TRBJ1-2	TGTGCCAACAGCTCGGGGGGGACGTTAGGCACCTTC	CANSSGGTLGTF
TRBV6-5	NA	NA	TRBJ1-3	TGTGCCAGCAGCTTGGGGGTGGTTGGAAACACCATATATTTT	CASSLGVVGNTIYF
TRBV25-1	TRBD2	NA	TRBJ2-3	TGTGCCAGCAGTGATCTAGCGGGAGCTGCAGATACGCAGTATTTT	CASSDLAGAADTQYF
TRBV5-6	NA	NA	TRBJ2-7	TGTGCCAGCAGTCCCGGGGTAGGGGGCTACGAGCAGTACTTC	CASSPGVGGYEQYF
TRBV11-3	TRBD1	once	TRBJ1-1	TGTGCCAGCAGCGGCCGGGACAGGCAGATCGGAACTGAAGCTTTCTTT	CASSGRDRQIGTEAFF